A selection of T cell receptor beta chains follows, all from one sample in a study of cytomegalovirus exposure and HLA in healthy donors. The table came from immunoSEQ multiplex PCR; TCRdb's copy has only in-frame clones and leaves some out. The table includes roughly 230,000 clones, 78% detected once. Sequencing input: PBMCs. The receptors were sampled from a boy younger than 18 in good health and CMV-seronegative. CDR3s include the opening cysteine and the closing phenylalanine or tryptophan. The D gene is left open where the match is weak.

j_call | v_call | d_call | cdr3_aa
TRBJ2-7 | TRBV7-6 | . | CASSLGAGSYEQYF
TRBJ2-1 | TRBV2 | TRBD2 | CASSESGGVNEQFF
TRBJ2-6 | TRBV30 | . | CAWSVRWDTSGANVLTF
TRBJ1-4 | TRBV29-1 | . | CSVIWQGFEKLFF
TRBJ2-7 | TRBV25-1 | TRBD1 | CASSSFPGQPYEQYF
TRBJ2-3 | TRBV27 | TRBD1 | CASSPLDRGADTQYF
TRBJ2-2 | TRBV5-4 | TRBD2 | CASSLGREGVGELFF
TRBJ2-5 | TRBV7-9 | TRBD2 | CASSSGLGAQYF
TRBJ1-1 | TRBV11-2 | . | CASSLVFTGPRGTEAFF
TRBJ1-4 | TRBV7-2 | . | CASRPDGGALFF
TRBJ1-5 | TRBV6-1 | TRBD1 | CASSPRDRGRPQHF
TRBJ1-1 | TRBV21-1 | . | CASSKEGATEAFF
TRBJ1-2 | TRBV6-1 | TRBD1 | CASREDRSPKGTF
TRBJ1-1 | TRBV5-1 | TRBD1 | CASRGQGGWNTEAFF
TRBJ2-5 | TRBV5-4 | . | CASSLQPGMRETQYF
TRBJ2-3 | TRBV19 | TRBD2 | CASSIGAGADTQYF
TRBJ2-7 | TRBV5-5 | TRBD1 | CASSEGQGIDYEQYF
TRBJ2-1 | TRBV9 | TRBD2 | CASSRTWGSGTTPSYNEQFF
TRBJ1-6 | TRBV18 | . | CASSSPFLTSALHF
TRBJ1-3 | TRBV30 | . | CAWAGLIGNTIYF
TRBJ1-2 | TRBV10-3 | TRBD1 | CAISPVYGGQEGYTF
TRBJ1-2 | TRBV5-8 | . | CASSLVANYGYTF
TRBJ2-7 | TRBV5-4 | TRBD1 | CASSIGTEGEQYF
TRBJ2-1 | TRBV27 | . | CASSLSRGANEQFF
TRBJ1-1 | TRBV4-1 | TRBD1 | CASRQQGLYTEAFF
TRBJ2-7 | TRBV6-1 | TRBD2 | CASSDGLAGDKSYEQYF
TRBJ2-3 | TRBV9 | TRBD2 | CASSVGLAGDTQYF
TRBJ1-1 | TRBV6-6 | TRBD1 | CASSYRQGKTEAFF
TRBJ2-1 | TRBV11-2 | . | CASSFVSEQFF
TRBJ2-7 | TRBV29-1 | . | CSVEDRGETGEQYF
TRBJ1-2 | TRBV19 | . | CASSNPANYGYTF
TRBJ1-2 | TRBV18 | . | CASSSGVTYGYTF
TRBJ2-6 | TRBV19 | TRBD1 | CASRKQGVRTGANVLTF
TRBJ2-7 | TRBV11-2 | TRBD2 | CASSSLAGNTYEQYF
TRBJ2-7 | TRBV14 | TRBD2 | CASSQFAGGSHEQYF
TRBJ2-7 | TRBV11-3 | TRBD1 | CASSASGTGAYEQYF
TRBJ2-7 | TRBV2 | . | CASSEGMHGSYEQYF
TRBJ1-1 | TRBV7-9 | TRBD1 | CASSLGGTVTEAFF
TRBJ2-7 | TRBV29-1 | . | CSVATRLATLEQYF
TRBJ1-2 | TRBV4-2 | TRBD1 | CASTSVRTGEEGYTF
TRBJ2-1 | TRBV6-5 | TRBD2 | CASSYGTSGRDEQFF
TRBJ2-1 | TRBV4-1 | TRBD2 | CASSQDPGGSGWVF
TRBJ2-7 | TRBV4-2 | . | CASRDRAYSPDEQYF
TRBJ2-7 | TRBV7-8 | TRBD1 | CASSLSLDRGGEQYF
TRBJ2-3 | TRBV21-1 | . | CASTSQRSKRTDTQYF
TRBJ2-5 | TRBV7-9 | . | CASSLEATKITETQYF
. | TRBV6-5 | TRBD2 | CASRVGLAGVYEQYF
TRBJ1-1 | TRBV5-4 | . | CASSLGNSGRKNTEAFF
TRBJ2-7 | TRBV4-1 | . | CASSQAYDSFSYEQYF
TRBJ2-7 | TRBV11-3 | . | CASTAGSSYEQYF
TRBJ1-4 | TRBV28 | . | CVSSGGWSSNEKLFF
TRBJ1-2 | TRBV10-2 | . | CASSESGVDGYTF
TRBJ1-2 | TRBV2 | . | CASSEVTANYGYPF
TRBJ2-5 | TRBV19 | TRBD1 | CASSPGQGAQETQYF
TRBJ2-1 | TRBV6-5 | . | CASARGGGPEQFF
TRBJ2-3 | TRBV29-1 | TRBD1 | CSARNPDRGRTDTQYF
TRBJ2-1 | TRBV4-1 | TRBD1 | CASSQDRARGRHNEQFF
TRBJ2-7 | TRBV27 | TRBD2 | CASSLISGRNSYEQYF
TRBJ2-1 | TRBV19 | TRBD1 | CASSPDMGTGVNEQFF
TRBJ1-4 | TRBV19 | . | CASSRGLTNEKLFF